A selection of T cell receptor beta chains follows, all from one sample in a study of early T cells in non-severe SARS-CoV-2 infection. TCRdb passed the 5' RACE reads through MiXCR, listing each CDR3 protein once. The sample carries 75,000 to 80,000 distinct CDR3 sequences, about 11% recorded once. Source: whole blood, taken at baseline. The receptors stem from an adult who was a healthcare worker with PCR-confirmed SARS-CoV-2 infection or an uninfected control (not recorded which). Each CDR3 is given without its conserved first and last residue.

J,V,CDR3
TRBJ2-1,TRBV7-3,ASSLEANNEQF
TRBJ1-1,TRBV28,ASSMNTEAF
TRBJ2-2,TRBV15,ATSPGGPGELF
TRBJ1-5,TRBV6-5,ASSADRAPNQPQH
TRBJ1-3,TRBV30,AWKNGNTIY
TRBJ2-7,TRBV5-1,ASSLGDTNLNEQY
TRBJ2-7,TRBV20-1,SARRGGTGAYEQY
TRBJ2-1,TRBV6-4,ASSDSPDFGDEQF
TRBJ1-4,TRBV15,ATSRVGNEIEKLF
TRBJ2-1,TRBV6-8,ASSNGLGTGIYNEQF
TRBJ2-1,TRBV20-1,SARRFGGLGNEQF
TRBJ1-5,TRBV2,ASKSQGVSNQPQH
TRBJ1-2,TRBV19,ALLGGPDGYT
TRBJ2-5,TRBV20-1,SVGGGAIGRETQY
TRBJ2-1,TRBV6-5,ASSYSRGSGEQF
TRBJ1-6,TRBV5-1,ASSLNTDNSPLH
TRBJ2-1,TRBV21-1,ASSEPGTPYSYNEQF
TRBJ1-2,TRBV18,ASSPGQGINYGYT
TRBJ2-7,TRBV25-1,ASSDNREQY
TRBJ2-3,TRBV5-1,ASSSMGWSDTQY
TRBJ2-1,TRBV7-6,ASSPDRNNEQF
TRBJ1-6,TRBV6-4,ASSVFLASPLH
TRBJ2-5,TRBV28,ASSDPAAGGQETQY
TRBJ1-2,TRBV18,ASSPGDSFYGYT
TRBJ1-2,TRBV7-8,ASSPINFNYGDT
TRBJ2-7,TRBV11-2,ASSLEAGSYDEQY
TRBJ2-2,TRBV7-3,ASSSGTPLGELF
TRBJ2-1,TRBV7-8,ASSLFLGTRDNEQF
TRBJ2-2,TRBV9,ASSVGDLTGELF
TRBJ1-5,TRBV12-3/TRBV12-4,ASSTGGAGNQPQH
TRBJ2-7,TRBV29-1,SVGGLGKNYEQY
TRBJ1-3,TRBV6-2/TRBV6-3,ASRTPTAYSGNTIY